In this sample, the clone carrying this T cell receptor (beta chain) turned up a few times. Antigen unknown. The CDR3 sequence is 17 residues long. Germline V CDR1 and CDR2: MNHEY, SVGEGT. V was pared by 3 bases and J by 3 bases, with 17 bases between. TCR alpha and TCR beta cDNA libraries carrying sample barcodes and UMIs were produced by 5'RACE using constant-segment primers. TCRdb reprocessed the 5' RACE reads with MiXCR, giving one entry per CDR3 protein. In the table there are hundreds of thousands of distinct CDR3 sequences, under 30% of which are singletons. These data are taken from a study of T-cell memory formation after mild COVID-19. Study results and caveats: The finding that pre-infection memory included some responding clones suggested that cross-reactive memory joined. Contracting clones localized mainly to CM and EM when CD4+ and mainly to EMRA when CD8+. CD4/CD8 balance held among clones contracting day 15 to 85, and later expanders leaned CD4+.

This sequence was found in an adult woman who had mild COVID-19 (a few samples of this study predate the infection). Cell type and time point are not known. The source material was PBMCs or a T cell subset sorted from them (not recorded which). The chain employs TRBV6-2 or TRBV6-3 and TRBJ2-2, with unresolved D. This CDR3 is CASSYLISRIYTGELFF. The CDR3 nucleotides read TGTGCCAGCAGTTATCTCATCTCTAGAATCTACACCGGGGAGCTGTTTTTT.